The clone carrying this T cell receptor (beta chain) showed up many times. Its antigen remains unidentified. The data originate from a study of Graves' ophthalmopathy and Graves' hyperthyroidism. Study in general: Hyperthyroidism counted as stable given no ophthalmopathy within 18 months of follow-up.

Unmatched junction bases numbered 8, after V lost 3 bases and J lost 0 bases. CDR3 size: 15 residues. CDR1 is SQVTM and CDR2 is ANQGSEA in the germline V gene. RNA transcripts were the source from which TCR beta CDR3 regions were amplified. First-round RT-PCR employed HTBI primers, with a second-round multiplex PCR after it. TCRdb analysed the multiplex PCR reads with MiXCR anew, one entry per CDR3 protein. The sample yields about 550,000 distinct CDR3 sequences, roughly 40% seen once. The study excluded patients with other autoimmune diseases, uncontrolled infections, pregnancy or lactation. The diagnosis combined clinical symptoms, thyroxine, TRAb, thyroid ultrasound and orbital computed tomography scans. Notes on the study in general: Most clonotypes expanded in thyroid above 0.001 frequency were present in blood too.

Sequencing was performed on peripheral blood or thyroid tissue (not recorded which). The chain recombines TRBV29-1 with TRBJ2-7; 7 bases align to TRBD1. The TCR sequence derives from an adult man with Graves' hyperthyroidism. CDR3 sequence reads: CSVDLTAGGSYEQYF. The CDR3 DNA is TGCAGCGTTGATTTAACGGCAGGGGGCTCCTACGAGCAGTACTTC.